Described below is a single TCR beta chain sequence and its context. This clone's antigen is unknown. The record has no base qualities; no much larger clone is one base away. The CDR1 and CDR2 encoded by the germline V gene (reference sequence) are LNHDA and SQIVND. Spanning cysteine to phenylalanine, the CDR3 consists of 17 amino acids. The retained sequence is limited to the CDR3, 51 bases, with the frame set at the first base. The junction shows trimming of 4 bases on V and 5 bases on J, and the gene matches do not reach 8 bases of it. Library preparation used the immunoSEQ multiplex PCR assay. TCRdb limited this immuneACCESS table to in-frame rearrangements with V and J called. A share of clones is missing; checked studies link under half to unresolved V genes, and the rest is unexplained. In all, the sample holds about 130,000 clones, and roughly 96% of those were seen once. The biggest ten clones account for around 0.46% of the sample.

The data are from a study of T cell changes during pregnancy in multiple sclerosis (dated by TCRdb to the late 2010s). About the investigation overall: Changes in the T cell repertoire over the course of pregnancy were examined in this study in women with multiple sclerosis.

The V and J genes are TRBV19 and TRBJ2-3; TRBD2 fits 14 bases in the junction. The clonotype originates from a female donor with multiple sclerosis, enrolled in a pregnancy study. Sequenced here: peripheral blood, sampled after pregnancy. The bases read TGTGCCAGTAGTACAAGGGGACTAGCGGGAGCTGGAGATACGCAGTATTTT. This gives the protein CASSTRGLAGAGDTQYF.